Given below is one T cell receptor (beta chain) in context. The record originates from a study of blood T cell repertoires in COVID-19. Study-wide context: The United States, Italy and Spain provided the acute and convalescent COVID-19 samples. Sources were T cells, B-cell-depleted T cells, or PBMCs; the material itself was cDNA or gDNA.

In germline, CDR1 is SNHLY, CDR2 FYNNEI. The CDR3 extends over 15 amino acids. J lost 2 bases, V lost 6 bases, and 8 bases had no gene match. Enrolled through a virtual design, the participants were between 18 and 89 years of age and came from 24 US areas. Original data processing: Cell counts per sample came from amplifying reference gene primers. Produced via immunoSEQ multiplex PCR; TCRdb's table is partial and in-frame only. The DNA gave D and trimming, while V, J and clone size come from that table. The sample consists of 490,000 or so clones, more than 85% of them appearing once. The chain carries TRBV2 and TRBJ2-3, with 7 bases aligning to TRBD2. This sequence was found in a woman aged 55-70 years who had recovered from COVID-19. The specimen sequenced was PBMCs or T cells enriched from blood (not recorded which). DNA for the CDR3: TGTGCCAGCAGGGGGACTACCCAACCCACAGATACGCAGTATTTT. It translates to CASRGTTQPTDTQYF.